The present T cell receptor (beta chain) was sequenced within a study of beta chain features in type 1 diabetes. Whole-study findings and limits: When Type 1 diabetes patients were examined, their TCRB CDR3s proved moderately but significantly shorter in all four CD4+ subsets.

Investigators reverse transcribed all isolated RNA, so they sequenced expressed TCRB transcripts. Assay used: immunoSEQ multiplex PCR; TCRdb lists only in-frame clones, some missing. This table holds hundreds of thousands of clones, around 15% found once. Regarding this clone: Its antigen remains unknown.

The TCR sequence derives from a man aged 18 to 29 with type 1 diabetes. Specimen: naive CD4+ T cells from blood.

The CDR3, as DNA: TGTGCCACCAGCAGAGACAGGAGCTCCTACGAGCAGTACTTC. This translates into CATSRDRSSYEQYF. The gene calls are TRBV15 and TRBJ2-7; D call uncertain. Germline loops: CDR1 LNHNV, CDR2 YYDKDF (reference sequence). The V end was cut by 0 bases, the J end by 0 bases, with 6 bases between. This CDR3 comprises 14 residues.